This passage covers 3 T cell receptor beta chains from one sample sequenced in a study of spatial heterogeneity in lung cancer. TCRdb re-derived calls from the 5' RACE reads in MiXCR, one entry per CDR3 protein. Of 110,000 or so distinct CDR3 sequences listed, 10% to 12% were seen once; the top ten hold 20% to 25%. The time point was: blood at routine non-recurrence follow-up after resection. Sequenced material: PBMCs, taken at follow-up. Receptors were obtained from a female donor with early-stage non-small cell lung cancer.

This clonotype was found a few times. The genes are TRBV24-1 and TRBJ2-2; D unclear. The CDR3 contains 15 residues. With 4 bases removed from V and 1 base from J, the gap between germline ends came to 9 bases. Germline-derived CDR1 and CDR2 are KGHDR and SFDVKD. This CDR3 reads CATSDVRKNTGELFF. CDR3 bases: TGTGCCACCAGTGACGTACGGAAGAACACCGGGGAGCTGTTTTTT.

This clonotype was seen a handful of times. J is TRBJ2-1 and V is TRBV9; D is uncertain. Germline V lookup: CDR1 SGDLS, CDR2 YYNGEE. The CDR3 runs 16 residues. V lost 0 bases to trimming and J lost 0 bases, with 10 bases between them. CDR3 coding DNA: TGTGCCAGCAGCGTAGGTGGCGCCAGCTCCTACAATGAGCAGTTCTTC. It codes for CASSVGGASSYNEQFF.

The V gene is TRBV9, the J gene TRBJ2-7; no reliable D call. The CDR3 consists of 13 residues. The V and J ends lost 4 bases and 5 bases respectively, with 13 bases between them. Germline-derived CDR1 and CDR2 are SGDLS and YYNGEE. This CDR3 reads CASSLGLDDEQYV. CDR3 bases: TGTGCCAGCAGCCTAGGTCTTGACGACGAGCAGTACGTC.